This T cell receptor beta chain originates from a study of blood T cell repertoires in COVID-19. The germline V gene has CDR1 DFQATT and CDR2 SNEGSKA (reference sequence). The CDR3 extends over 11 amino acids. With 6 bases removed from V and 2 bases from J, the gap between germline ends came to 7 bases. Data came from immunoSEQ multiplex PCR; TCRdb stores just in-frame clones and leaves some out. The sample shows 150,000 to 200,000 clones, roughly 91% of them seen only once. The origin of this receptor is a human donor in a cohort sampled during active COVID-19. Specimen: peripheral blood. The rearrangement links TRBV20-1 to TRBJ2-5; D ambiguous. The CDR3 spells CSARPQETQYF. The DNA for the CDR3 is TGCAGTGCGAGGCCTCAAGAGACCCAGTACTTC.